These T cell receptor beta chains were read from a single sample in a study of PD-1 blockade in classical Hodgkin lymphoma. Generated by immunoSEQ multiplex PCR, the TCRdb table keeps only in-frame clones and is missing some. The data contain approximately 13,000 clones, 70% to 85% of them seen just once; the ten biggest clones take up roughly 24%. The sample here was peripheral blood mononuclear cells (PBMCs), taken at baseline. All receptors come from a human donor with classical Hodgkin lymphoma. CDR3s leave out the opening cysteine and the closing phenylalanine or tryptophan.

TRBJ2-5 | TRBV5-1 | ASGSGGQETQY
TRBJ2-5 | TRBV27 | ASSLSGGALETQY
TRBJ2-5 | TRBV14 | ASSLIGPSGGKTQY
TRBJ1-2 | TRBV7-9 | ASTLGTAYNYGYT
TRBJ2-7 | TRBV4-1 | ASSQFPPLAKVEQY
TRBJ1-3 | TRBV19 | ASSENRVGNTIY
TRBJ2-7 | TRBV5-4 | ASSSRPLYEQY
TRBJ1-2 | TRBV6-5 | ASFNRQGANYGYT
TRBJ2-4 | TRBV9 | ASSVTGVDKNIQY
TRBJ2-7 | TRBV7-6 | ASSQLGHDEQY
TRBJ2-1 | TRBV6-4 | ATSRVAGTYNEQF
TRBJ1-2 | TRBV19 | ASSTPELTGVRNT
TRBJ1-1 | TRBV11-3 | ASSKQDGREAF
TRBJ2-4 | TRBV5-1 | ASFQQGVVNIQY
TRBJ1-4 | TRBV4-3 | ASSQEIPVLSTNEKLF
TRBJ1-2 | TRBV6-5 | ASSYNSGNHYGYT
TRBJ1-3 | TRBV19 | ASSTNLPY
TRBJ2-7 | TRBV7-2 | ASSAPGQPYEQY
TRBJ2-3 | TRBV19 | ASSIYSSASTDTQY
TRBJ1-2 | TRBV5-6 | ASSTRPAPIANYGYT
TRBJ2-2 | TRBV10-3 | AISEAASGGAGENTGELF
TRBJ1-5 | TRBV30 | AWSAGGLAQH
TRBJ1-4 | TRBV9 | ASSASGEKLF
TRBJ2-1 | TRBV6-1 | ASSEVSGGYNEQF
TRBJ2-7 | TRBV19 | ASSPKLPGEQY
TRBJ2-7 | TRBV7-8 | ASSQDRPGQY
TRBJ2-6 | TRBV5-1 | ASGNEGANVLT
TRBJ2-3 | TRBV4-1 | ASRPNPGLRRADTQY
TRBJ2-4 | TRBV11-2 | ASSPWVWALGKNIQY
TRBJ2-4 | TRBV7-9 | ASSRTGGGYLAKNIQY
TRBJ1-2 | TRBV7-2 | ASSANQGARGYT
TRBJ2-5 | TRBV19 | ASSITWGGNRETQY
TRBJ1-1 | TRBV6-5 | ASSYGDSGAF
TRBJ2-5 | TRBV6-9 | ASRSSGGMQETQY
TRBJ1-2 | TRBV5-1 | ASRRQGSYGYT
TRBJ2-4 | TRBV10-1 | ASKSLLAKNIQY
TRBJ2-3 | TRBV21-1 | ASRALQGALKRATDTQY
TRBJ1-5 | TRBV7-2 | ASSLQSQPQH
TRBJ1-2 | TRBV7-3 | ASSDPGRLGYT
TRBJ1-1 | TRBV30 | AWGKTEAF
TRBJ2-7 | TRBV6-6 | ASRTGSSYEQY
TRBJ1-6 | TRBV9 | ASSVASGQGADSPLH
TRBJ2-1 | TRBV6-5 | ASSYGQGIYEQF
TRBJ1-1 | TRBV29-1 | SVLGVAEAF
TRBJ1-5 | TRBV10-3 | AINNQGASQPQH
TRBJ2-3 | TRBV11-2 | ASSKAAGGLPDTQY
TRBJ2-6 | TRBV28 | ASGLDLSGANVLT
TRBJ1-1 | TRBV7-8 | ASRDRVGSTEAF
TRBJ2-3 | TRBV19 | ASSIRGPRADTQY
TRBJ2-7 | TRBV2 | ASRGRIYEQY
TRBJ1-6 | TRBV5-1 | ASSLRWDYNSPLH
TRBJ1-2 | TRBV5-1 | ASSPQDNYGYT
TRBJ1-6 | TRBV6-1 | ASIRTGGSPLH
TRBJ2-3 | TRBV14 | ASSHLTTGTDTQY
TRBJ2-7 | TRBV7-6 | ASALERGSSYEQY